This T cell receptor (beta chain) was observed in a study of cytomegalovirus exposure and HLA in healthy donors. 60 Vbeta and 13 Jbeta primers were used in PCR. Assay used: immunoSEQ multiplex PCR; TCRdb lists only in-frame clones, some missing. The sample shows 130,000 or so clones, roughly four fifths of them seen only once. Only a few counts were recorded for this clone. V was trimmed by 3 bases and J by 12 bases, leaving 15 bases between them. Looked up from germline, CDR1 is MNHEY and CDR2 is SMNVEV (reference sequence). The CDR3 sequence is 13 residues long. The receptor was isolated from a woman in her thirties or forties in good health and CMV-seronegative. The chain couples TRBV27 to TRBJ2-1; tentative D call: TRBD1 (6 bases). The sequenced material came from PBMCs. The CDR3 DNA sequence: TGTGCCAGCAGTTTGGGGGCGGAGCCGCGGCAGTTCTTC. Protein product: CASSLGAEPRQFF.